Included here is one TCR beta chain sequence, with context. As yet, its antigen is unknown. This entry comes from a study of T-cell memory formation after mild COVID-19. In the study overall: There were largely donor-specific TCR clusters.

Study-wide results and caveats: In second-wave clones peaking day 37, SARS-CoV-2 specificity remained unconfirmed. Contracting clones, day 15 to 85, had balanced CD4/CD8, and later expanders favored CD4+.

There are 15 residues in the CDR3. CDR1 and CDR2 from the germline V gene are MNHEY and SVGAGI. Trimming took off 5 bases at V and 2 bases at J, with 15 bases between the two ends. 5'RACE, which relied on constant-segment primers, yielded TCR alpha and TCR beta cDNA libraries carrying sample barcodes and UMIs. A single record per CDR3 protein comes from TCRdb applying MiXCR to the 5' RACE reads. Of about 310,000 distinct CDR3 sequences listed, 15% to 20% are singletons. This TCR was recovered from a man younger than 35 who had mild COVID-19 (a few samples of this study predate the infection). Cell type and time point are not known. Sample: PBMCs or a T cell subset sorted from them (not recorded which). The V call is TRBV6-5, the J call TRBJ2-5; D tentatively reads TRBD1 or TRBD2 (5 bases each). CDR3 coding DNA: TGTGCCAGCAGTCACACCGGGACGTTGCAAGAGACCCAGTACTTC. Residues: CASSHTGTLQETQYF.